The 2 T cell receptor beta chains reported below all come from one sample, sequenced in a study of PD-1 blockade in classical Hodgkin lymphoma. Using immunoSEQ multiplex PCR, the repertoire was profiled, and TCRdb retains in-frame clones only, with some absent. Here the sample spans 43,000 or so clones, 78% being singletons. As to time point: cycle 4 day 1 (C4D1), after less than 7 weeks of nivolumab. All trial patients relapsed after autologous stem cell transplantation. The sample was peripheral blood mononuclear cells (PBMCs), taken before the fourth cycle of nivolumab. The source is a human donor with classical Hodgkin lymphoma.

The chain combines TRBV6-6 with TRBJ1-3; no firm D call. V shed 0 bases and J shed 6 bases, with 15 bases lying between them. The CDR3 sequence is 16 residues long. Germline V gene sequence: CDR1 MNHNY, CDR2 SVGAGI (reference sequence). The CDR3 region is CASSYSGRSSQNTIYF. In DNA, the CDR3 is TGTGCCAGCAGTTACTCCGGCAGGTCTTCGCAAAACACCATATATTTT.

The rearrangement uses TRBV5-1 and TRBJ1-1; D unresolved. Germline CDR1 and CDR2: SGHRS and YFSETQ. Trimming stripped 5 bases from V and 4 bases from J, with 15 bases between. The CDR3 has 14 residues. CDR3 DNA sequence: TGCGCCAGCAGGGTCGCCGTAGGGTCCACTGAAGCTTTCTTT. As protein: CASRVAVGSTEAFF.